This T cell receptor beta chain was sequenced during a study of Ad26.COV2.S vaccination and SARS-CoV-2 variants. Points from the study as a whole: Estimates derived from TCR breadth and depth analyses may have underestimated total T cell responses.

Treatment in this sample: 15 to 20 received Ad26.COV2.S at low or high dose, single or two shots; roughly 5 received placebo; per-sample allocation not given. The investigators took samples on day 63 after the first vaccine or placebo injection. Spike of the Wuhan-strain SARS-CoV-2 was expressed by an Ad26 vector, which formed the vaccine. A word on this clone: Its antigen is not identified.

With 2 bases removed from V and 5 bases from J, the gap between germline ends came to 6 bases. CDR3 length: 13 residues. CDR1 and CDR2 (germline): SGHTA, FQGNSA. Assay: immunoSEQ multiplex PCR; the TCRdb copy retains only in-frame clones and omits some. The profile shows some 250,000 clones, 70% to 90% of them singletons. The receptor was derived from a person between 18 and 59 years old who received the Ad26.COV2.S COVID-19 vaccine or a placebo. Source: peripheral blood, taken in a trial of Ad26.COV2.S vaccine versus placebo. This sequence joins TRBV7-2 and TRBJ2-2, with D perhaps matching TRBD2 (5 bases). CDR3 sequence: CASSLRGTGELFF. The CDR3, as DNA: TGTGCCAGCAGCTTACGGGGAACCGGGGAGCTGTTTTTT.